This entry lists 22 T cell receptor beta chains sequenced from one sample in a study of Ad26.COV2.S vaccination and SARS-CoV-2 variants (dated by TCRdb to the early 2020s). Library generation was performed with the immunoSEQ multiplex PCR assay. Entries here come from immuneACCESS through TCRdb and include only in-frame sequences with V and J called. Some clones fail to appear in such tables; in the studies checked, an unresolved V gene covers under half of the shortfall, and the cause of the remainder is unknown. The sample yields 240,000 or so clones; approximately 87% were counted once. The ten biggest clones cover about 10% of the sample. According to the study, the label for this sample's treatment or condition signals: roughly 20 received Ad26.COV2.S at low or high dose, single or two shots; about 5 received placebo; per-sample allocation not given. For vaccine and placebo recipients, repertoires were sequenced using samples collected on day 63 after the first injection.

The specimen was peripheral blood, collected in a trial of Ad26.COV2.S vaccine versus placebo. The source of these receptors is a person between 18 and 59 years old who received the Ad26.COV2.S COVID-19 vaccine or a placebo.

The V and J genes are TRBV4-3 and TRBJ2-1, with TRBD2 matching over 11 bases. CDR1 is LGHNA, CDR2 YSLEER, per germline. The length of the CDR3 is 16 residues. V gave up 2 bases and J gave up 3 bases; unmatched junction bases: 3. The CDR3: CASSQRLAGNYNEQFF. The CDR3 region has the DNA TGCGCCAGCAGCCAAAGACTAGCGGGGAACTACAATGAGCAGTTCTTC.

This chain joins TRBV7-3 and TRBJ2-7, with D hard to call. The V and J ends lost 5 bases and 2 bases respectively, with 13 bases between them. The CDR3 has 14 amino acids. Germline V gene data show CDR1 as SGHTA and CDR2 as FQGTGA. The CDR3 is CASSPEGTTYEQYF. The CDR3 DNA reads TGTGCCAGCAGCCCGGAAGGTACCACCTACGAGCAGTACTTC.

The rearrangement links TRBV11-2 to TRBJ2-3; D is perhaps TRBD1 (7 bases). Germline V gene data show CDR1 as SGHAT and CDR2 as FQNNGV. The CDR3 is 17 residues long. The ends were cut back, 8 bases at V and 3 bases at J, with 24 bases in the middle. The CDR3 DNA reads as TGTGCCAGCTCATCCGCGCAGGGGGGCCGTGGAACAGATACGCAGTATTTT. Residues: CASSSAQGGRGTDTQYF.

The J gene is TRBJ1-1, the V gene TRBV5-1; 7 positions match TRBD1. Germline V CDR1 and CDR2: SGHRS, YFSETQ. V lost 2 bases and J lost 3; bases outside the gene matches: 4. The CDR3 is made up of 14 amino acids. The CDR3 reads CASSLQGRYTEAFF. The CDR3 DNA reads TGCGCCAGCAGCTTACAGGGGAGGTACACTGAAGCTTTCTTT.

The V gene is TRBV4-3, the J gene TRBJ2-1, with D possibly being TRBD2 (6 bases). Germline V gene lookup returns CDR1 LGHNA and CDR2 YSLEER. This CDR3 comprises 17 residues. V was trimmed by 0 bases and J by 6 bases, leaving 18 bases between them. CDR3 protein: CASSQEGGGFSGNEQFF. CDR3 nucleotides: TGCGCCAGCAGCCAAGAGGGTGGGGGGTTCTCGGGCAATGAGCAGTTCTTC.

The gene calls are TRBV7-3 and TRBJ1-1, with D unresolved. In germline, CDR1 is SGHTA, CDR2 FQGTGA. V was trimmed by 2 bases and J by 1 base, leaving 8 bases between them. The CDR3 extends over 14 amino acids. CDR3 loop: CASSLYGQNTEAFF. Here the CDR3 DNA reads TGTGCCAGCAGCTTATATGGGCAGAACACTGAAGCTTTCTTT.

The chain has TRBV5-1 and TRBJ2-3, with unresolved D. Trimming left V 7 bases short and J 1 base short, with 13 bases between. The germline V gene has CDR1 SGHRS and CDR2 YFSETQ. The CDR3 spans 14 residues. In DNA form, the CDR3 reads TGCGCCAGCCACCCGGCACAACGCACAGATACGCAGTATTTT. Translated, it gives CASHPAQRTDTQYF.

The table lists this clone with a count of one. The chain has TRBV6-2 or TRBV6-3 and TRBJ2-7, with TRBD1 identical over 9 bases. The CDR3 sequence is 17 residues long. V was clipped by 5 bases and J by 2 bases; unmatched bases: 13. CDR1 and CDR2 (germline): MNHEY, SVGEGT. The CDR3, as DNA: TGTGCCAGCAGTAACGGACAGGGGAGGTCAGTGACCTACGAGCAGTACTTC. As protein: CASSNGQGRSVTYEQYF.

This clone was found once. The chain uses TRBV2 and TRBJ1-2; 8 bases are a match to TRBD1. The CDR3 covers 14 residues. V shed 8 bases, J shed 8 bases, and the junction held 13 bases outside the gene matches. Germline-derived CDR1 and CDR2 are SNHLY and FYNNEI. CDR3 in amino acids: CASGDGRTGRGYTF. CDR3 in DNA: TGTGCCAGCGGGGACGGACGGACAGGGAGAGGCTACACCTTC.

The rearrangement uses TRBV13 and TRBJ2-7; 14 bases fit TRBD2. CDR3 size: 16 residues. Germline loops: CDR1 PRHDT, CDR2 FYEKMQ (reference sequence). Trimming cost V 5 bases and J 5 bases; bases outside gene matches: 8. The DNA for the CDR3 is TGTGCCAGCAGCGCCCAGACTAGCGGGAGGGCAAACGAGCAGTACTTC. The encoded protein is CASSAQTSGRANEQYF.

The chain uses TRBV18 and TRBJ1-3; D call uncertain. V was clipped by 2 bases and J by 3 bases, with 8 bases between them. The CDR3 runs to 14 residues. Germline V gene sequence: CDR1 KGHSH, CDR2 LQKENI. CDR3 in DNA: TGTGCCAGCTCACCATCGGAGCTTGGAAACACCATATATTTT. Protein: CASSPSELGNTIYF.

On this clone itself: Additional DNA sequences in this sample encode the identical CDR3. CDR3 in amino acids: CAWSGGLGQPQHF. The CDR3 nucleotides are TGTGCCTGGAGTGGGGGGCTAGGTCAGCCCCAGCATTTT. This chain uses TRBV30 with TRBJ1-5, with D perhaps matching TRBD1 (6 bases). Germline V gene sequence: CDR1 GTSNPN, CDR2 SVGIG (reference sequence). Trimming shortened V by 1 base and J by 6 bases, and 10 bases separated the two germline ends. There are 13 residues in the CDR3.

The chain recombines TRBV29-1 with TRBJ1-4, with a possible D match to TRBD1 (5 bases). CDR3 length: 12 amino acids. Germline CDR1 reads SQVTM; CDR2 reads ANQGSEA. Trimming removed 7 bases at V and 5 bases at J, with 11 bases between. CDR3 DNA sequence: TGCAGCGGGGGGTCCCCCAATGAAAAACTGTTTTTT. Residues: CSGGSPNEKLFF.

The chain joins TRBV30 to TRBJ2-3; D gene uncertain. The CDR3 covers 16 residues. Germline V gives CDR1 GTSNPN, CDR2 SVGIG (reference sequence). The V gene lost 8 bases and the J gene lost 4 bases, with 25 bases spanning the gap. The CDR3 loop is CASSYGVRLTADTQYF. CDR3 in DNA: TGTGCCAGTTCCTATGGGGTCAGACTTACCGCAGATACGCAGTATTTT.

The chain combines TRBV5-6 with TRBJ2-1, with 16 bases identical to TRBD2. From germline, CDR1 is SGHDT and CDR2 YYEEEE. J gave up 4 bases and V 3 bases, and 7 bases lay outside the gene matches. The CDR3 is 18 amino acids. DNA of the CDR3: TGTGCCAGCAGCTCACCGGGACTAGCGGGGGGGACTTACAATGAGCAGTTCTTC. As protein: CASSSPGLAGGTYNEQFF.

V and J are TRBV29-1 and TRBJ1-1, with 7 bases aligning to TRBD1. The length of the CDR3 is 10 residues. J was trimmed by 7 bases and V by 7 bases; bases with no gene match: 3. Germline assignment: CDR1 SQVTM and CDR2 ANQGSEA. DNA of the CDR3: TGCAGCGGACAGGGTGGTGAAGCTTTCTTT. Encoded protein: CSGQGGEAFF. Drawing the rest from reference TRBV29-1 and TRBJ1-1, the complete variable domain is SAVISQKPSRDICQRGTSLTIQCQVDSQVTMMFWYRQQPGQSLTLIATANQGSEATYESGFVIDKFPISRPNLTFSTLTVSNMSPEDSSIYLCSGQGGEAFFGQGTRLTVV.

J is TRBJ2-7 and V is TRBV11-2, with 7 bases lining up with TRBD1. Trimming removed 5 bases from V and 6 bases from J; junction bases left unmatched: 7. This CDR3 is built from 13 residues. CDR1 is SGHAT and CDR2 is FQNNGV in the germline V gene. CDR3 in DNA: TGTGCCAGCAGCCCGGACAGGCTTGGCGAGCAGTACTTC. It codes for CASSPDRLGEQYF.

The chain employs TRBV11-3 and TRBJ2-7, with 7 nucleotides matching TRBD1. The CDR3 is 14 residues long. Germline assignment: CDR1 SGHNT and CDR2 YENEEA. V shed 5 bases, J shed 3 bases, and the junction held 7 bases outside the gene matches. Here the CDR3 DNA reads TGTGCCAGCAGCCCCGGCGCAGGGGGCTACGAGCAGTACTTC. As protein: CASSPGAGGYEQYF.

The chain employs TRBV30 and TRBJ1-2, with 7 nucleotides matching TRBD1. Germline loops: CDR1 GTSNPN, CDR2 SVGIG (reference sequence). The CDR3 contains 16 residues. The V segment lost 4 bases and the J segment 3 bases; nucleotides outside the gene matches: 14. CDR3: CAWNTFGGQVDYGYTF. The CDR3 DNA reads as TGTGCCTGGAACACCTTCGGCGGACAGGTCGACTATGGCTACACCTTC.

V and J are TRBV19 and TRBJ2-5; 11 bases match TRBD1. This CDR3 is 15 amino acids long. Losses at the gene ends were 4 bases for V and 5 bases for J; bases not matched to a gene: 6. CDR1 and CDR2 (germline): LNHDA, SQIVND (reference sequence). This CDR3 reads CASSTGQGARETQYF. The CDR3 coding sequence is TGTGCCAGTAGTACCGGACAGGGGGCGCGGGAGACCCAGTACTTC.

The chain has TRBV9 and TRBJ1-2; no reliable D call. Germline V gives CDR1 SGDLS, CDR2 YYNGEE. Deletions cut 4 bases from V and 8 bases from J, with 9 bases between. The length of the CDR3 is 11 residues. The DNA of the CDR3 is TGTGCCAGCAGCCCCCAAGAGGGCTACACCTTC. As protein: CASSPQEGYTF.

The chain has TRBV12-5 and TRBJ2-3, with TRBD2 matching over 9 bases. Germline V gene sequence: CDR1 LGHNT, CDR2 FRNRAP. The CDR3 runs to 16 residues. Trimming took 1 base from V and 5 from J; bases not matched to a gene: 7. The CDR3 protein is CASGLGAALAGDTQYF. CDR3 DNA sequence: TGTGCTAGTGGTTTGGGGGCGGCACTAGCGGGAGATACGCAGTATTTT.